Below, 13 T cell receptor beta chains from the same sample are listed, as sequenced in a study of graft-versus-host responses after intestinal transplantation. The method was immunoSEQ multiplex PCR; TCRdb's version includes in-frame clones alone and lacks a portion of them. The data show about 97,000 clones, 85% to 95% seen once. Their antigen targets remain unknown. Sample: unstimulated CD8+ T cells sorted from spleen or lymph node cells, taken before transplant. These receptors were collected from a human donor who was the organ donor for an intestinal transplant.

The gene calls are TRBV9 and TRBJ2-1, with 11 bases fitting TRBD2. The CDR3 has 14 residues. The germline gives CDR1 SGDLS, CDR2 YYNGEE. The V and J ends lost 6 bases and 3 bases, in that order; junction bases with no gene match: 2. This CDR3 is CASNLAGGYNEQFF. The CDR3 DNA reads TGTGCCAGCAATCTAGCGGGAGGCTACAATGAGCAGTTCTTC.

V and J are TRBV29-1 and TRBJ1-1, with D hard to call. This CDR3 spans 11 amino acids. The germline V and J ends were trimmed by 3 bases and 8 bases, with 10 bases remaining between them. Germline V lookup: CDR1 SQVTM, CDR2 ANQGSEA. In nucleotides, the CDR3 is TGCAGCGTTGACCTCGAGGTAGAAGCTTTCTTT. It codes for CSVDLEVEAFF.

Regarding this clone: Sequence at one end of the junction differs from germline and may be a read error. This chain links TRBV28 with TRBJ2-5, with 10 bases aligning to TRBD2. Germline values: CDR1 MDHEN, CDR2 SYDVKM. This CDR3 region has 14 residues. The CDR3 DNA sequence: TGTGCCAGTATTAGCGGGAGGTCAAGAGAGTCCCAGTACTTC. It codes for CASISGRSRESQYF.

The V gene is TRBV7-8, the J gene TRBJ2-1, with TRBD2 identical over 8 bases. Per the germline V gene, CDR1 is SGHVS and CDR2 is FQNEAQ. The J segment lost 6 bases and the V segment lost 3 bases, leaving 7 bases of the junction unmatched. The CDR3 loop spans 15 amino acids. This chain's CDR3 is CASSFIQRGRNEQFF. The CDR3 DNA is TGTGCCAGCAGCTTTATCCAGCGGGGGCGCAATGAGCAGTTCTTC.

The chain links TRBV13 to TRBJ2-7, with D uncertain. This CDR3 has 13 residues. Trimming removed 2 bases from V and 2 bases from J, with 7 bases in between. Per the germline V gene, CDR1 is PRHDT and CDR2 is FYEKMQ (reference sequence). This CDR3 is CASSLTLTYEQYF. The CDR3 DNA sequence: TGTGCCAGCAGCTTAACACTAACCTACGAGCAGTACTTC.

The chain has TRBV5-6 and TRBJ1-1; D might be TRBD1 (5 bases). V dropped 7 bases and J dropped 0 bases, with 16 bases sitting between them. CDR3 length equals 15 residues. From germline, CDR1 is SGHDT and CDR2 YYEEEE. The CDR3 nucleotides are TGTGCCAGCGGTGGGGGGTGGGGGGTGAACACTGAAGCTTTCTTT. It codes for CASGGGWGVNTEAFF. The full variable domain, in which reference TRBV5-6 and TRBJ1-1 provide the parts outside the CDR3, is DAGVTQSPTHLIKTRGQQVTLRCSPKSGHDTVSWYQQALGQGPQFIFQYYEEEERQRGNFPDRFSGHQFPNYSSELNVNALLLGDSALYLCASGGGWGVNTEAFFGQGTRLTVV.

The J gene is TRBJ1-1, the V gene TRBV2; D not certain. The CDR3 spans 15 residues. The germline V gene has CDR1 SNHLY and CDR2 FYNNEI. Deletions cut 7 bases from V and 0 bases from J, with 15 bases between. The CDR3 here is CASKALRTMNTEAFF. The CDR3, as DNA: TGTGCCAGCAAGGCCCTCCGGACTATGAACACTGAAGCTTTCTTT.

V usage is TRBV5-6 and J usage is TRBJ2-7, with D hard to call. V lost 0 bases and J lost 7, with 14 bases in between. The V gene's germline CDR1 is SGHDT and CDR2 YYEEEE. CDR3 size: 14 residues. The CDR3 here is CASSLVTTSGEQYF. The CDR3 DNA sequence: TGTGCCAGCAGCTTGGTCACTACCTCTGGGGAGCAGTACTTC.

The chain has TRBV9 and TRBJ2-3; 8 bases are a match to TRBD1. The CDR3 contains 17 residues. V lost 3 bases, J lost 2 bases, and 11 bases stayed unmatched. Germline V gene sequence: CDR1 SGDLS, CDR2 YYNGEE. CDR3 protein: CASSGQGAWGPTDTQYF. The DNA for the CDR3 is TGTGCCAGCAGCGGTCAGGGGGCGTGGGGCCCCACAGATACGCAGTATTTT.

The table lists this clone with a few counts. The chain is built from TRBV7-9 and TRBJ2-7; 12 bases match TRBD2. Germline trimming cut 5 bases from V and 0 bases from J; bases unmatched to any gene: 8. Germline V gene sequence: CDR1 SEHNR, CDR2 FQNEAQ (reference sequence). The CDR3 extends over 17 amino acids. CDR3 sequence reads: CASSAGTSGRSSYEQYF. The CDR3 nucleotides are TGTGCCAGCAGCGCCGGGACTAGCGGGCGGAGCTCCTACGAGCAGTACTTC.

This chain links TRBV29-1 with TRBJ1-1; D ambiguous. Trimming took off 3 bases at V and 10 bases at J, with 15 bases between the two ends. The germline gives CDR1 SQVTM, CDR2 ANQGSEA. This CDR3 is 12 amino acids long. CDR3 amino acids: CSVEAGILGAFF. The CDR3 bases are TGCAGCGTTGAGGCGGGCATACTTGGAGCTTTCTTT. Using reference TRBV29-1 and TRBJ1-1 for the parts outside the CDR3, the full variable domain is SAVISQKPSRDICQRGTSLTIQCQVDSQVTMMFWYRQQPGQSLTLIATANQGSEATYESGFVIDKFPISRPNLTFSTLTVSNMSPEDSSIYLCSVEAGILGAFFGQGTRLTVV.

CDR3 coding DNA: TGTGCCAGCTCTTCTCTAGTTGGGTCAACAGATACGCAGTATTTT. Protein product: CASSSLVGSTDTQYF. This sequence joins TRBV18 and TRBJ2-3; D not certain. CDR1 and CDR2 from the germline V gene are KGHSH and LQKENI. V dropped 6 bases and J dropped 3 bases, with 16 bases sitting between them. This CDR3 comprises 15 residues.

This chain joins TRBV28 and TRBJ2-1; D may be TRBD2 (5 bases). This CDR3 contains 13 residues. With 3 bases removed from V and 7 bases from J, the gap between germline ends came to 10 bases. From germline, CDR1 is MDHEN and CDR2 SYDVKM. This CDR3 is CASSFAGLNEQFF. CDR3 coding DNA: TGTGCCAGCAGTTTCGCAGGACTTAATGAGCAGTTCTTC.